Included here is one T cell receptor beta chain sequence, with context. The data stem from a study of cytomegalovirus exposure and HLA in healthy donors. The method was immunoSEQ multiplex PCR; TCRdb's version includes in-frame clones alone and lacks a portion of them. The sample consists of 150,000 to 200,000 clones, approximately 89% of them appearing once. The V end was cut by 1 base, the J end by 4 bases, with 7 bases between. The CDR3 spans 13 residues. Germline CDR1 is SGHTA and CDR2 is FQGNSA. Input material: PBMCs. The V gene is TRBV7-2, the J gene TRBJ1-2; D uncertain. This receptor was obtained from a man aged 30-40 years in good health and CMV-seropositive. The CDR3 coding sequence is TGTGCCAGCAGCTTAGACGGGCCCTATGGCTACACCTTC. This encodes CASSLDGPYGYTF.